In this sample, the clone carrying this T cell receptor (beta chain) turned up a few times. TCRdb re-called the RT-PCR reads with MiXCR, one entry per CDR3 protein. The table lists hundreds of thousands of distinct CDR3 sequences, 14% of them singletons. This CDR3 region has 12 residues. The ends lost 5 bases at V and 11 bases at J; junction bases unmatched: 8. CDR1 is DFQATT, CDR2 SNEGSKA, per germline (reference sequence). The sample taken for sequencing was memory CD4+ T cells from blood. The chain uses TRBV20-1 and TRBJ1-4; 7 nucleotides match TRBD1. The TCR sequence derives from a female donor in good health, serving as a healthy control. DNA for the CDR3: TGCAGTGCTTTCCGGGACAGTGGCAAACTGTTTTTT. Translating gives CSAFRDSGKLFF.